Listed here is a single TCR beta chain. Its antigen is not identified. The V gene lost 4 bases and the J gene lost 4 bases, with 8 bases spanning the gap. This CDR3 has 13 amino acids. CDR1 and CDR2 (germline): KGHDR, SFDVKD. The data stem from a study of vaccination effects on CD4 cells after COVID-19. Across the study: Convalescent patients, a few in all, were sampled both early and late after vaccination.

After expansion with viral peptide pools in the ViraFEST assay, antigen-specific CD4+ T cells were sequenced. Culture lasted approximately 10 days before CD4+ T cell isolation. By PCR, the person was confirmed to have had SARS-CoV-2 infection between March and December 2020. Participants received two doses of either the BNT162b2 or mRNA-1273 vaccine. Peptides at 10 ug/ml and IL-2 at about 9.3 IU/ml were added to roughly 2 million PBMC per well. Notes on the study in general: Small numbers of convalescent patients limited the study. It also lacked early post-infection timepoints. After vaccination, at late timepoints, clones induced by infection and by vaccine contracted markedly.

Sequenced by immunoSEQ multiplex PCR; TCRdb stores in-frame clones only, minus some. This sample has 17,000 or so clones, with around three quarters found just once. The sequences come from CD4+ T cells from PBMCs cultured with SARS-CoV-2 spike peptides, collected after COVID-19 vaccination. This chain joins TRBV24-1 and TRBJ2-3; D is unclear. This clonotype was obtained from a human donor who had a prior SARS-CoV-2 infection. Here the CDR3 DNA reads TGTGCCACCAGTGACCCTCGGGCAGATACGCAGTATTTT. This codes for CATSDPRADTQYF.